This T cell receptor beta chain was sequenced in a study of blood T cells in healthy people across ages. Study-level points and caveats: Unsorted PBMC input precluded a conclusive naive versus antigen-experienced comparison. With age, beta diversity per million T cells declined roughly linearly, significantly by approximately 40.

In its sample, this clonotype was seen a few times. Antigen unknown. The CDR3 is 17 residues long. V dropped 2 bases and J dropped 0; count of bases not matched to a gene: 7. Germline assignment: CDR1 LGHNA and CDR2 YSLEER. Alongside a J-beta primer mix, a sample-barcoded 5' primer served in a second PCR lasting roughly 6 to 12 cycles. TCRdb processed the 5' RACE reads anew with MiXCR; each CDR3 protein has one entry. The sample contains about 1.1 million distinct CDR3 sequences, 30% to 40% of which appear only once. This receptor was identified in a man in his late teens or twenties in good health. V and J are TRBV4-3 and TRBJ2-1; 7 nucleotides agree with TRBD1. The source material was blood. The CDR3 DNA reads TGCGCCAGCAGCCAAAACGCTAGACAGGGCTCCTACAATGAGCAGTTCTTC. This sequence encodes CASSQNARQGSYNEQFF.